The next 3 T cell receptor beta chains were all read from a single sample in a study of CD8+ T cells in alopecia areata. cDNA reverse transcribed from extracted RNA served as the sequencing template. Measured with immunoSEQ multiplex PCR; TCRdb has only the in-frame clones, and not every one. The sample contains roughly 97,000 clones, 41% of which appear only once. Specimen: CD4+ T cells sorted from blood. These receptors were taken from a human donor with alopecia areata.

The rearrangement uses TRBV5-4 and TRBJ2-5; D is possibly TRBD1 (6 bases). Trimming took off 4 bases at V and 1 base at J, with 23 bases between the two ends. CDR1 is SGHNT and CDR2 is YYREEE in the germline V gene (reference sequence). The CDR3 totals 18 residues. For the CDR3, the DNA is TGTGCCAGCAGCCCCGCACCGCCAGGGGCGAGTGGCCAAGAGACCCAGTACTTC. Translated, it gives CASSPAPPGASGQETQYF.

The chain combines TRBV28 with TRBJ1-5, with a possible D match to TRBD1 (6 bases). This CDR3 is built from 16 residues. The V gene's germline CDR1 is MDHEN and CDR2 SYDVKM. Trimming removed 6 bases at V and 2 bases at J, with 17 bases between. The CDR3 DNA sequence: TGTGCCAGCAGCGAAACGTGGGGGGGCCGCAATCAGCCCCAGCATTTT. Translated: CASSETWGGRNQPQHF. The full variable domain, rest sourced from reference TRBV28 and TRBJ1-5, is DVKVTQSSRYLVKRTGEKVFLECVQDMDHENMFWYRQDPGLGLRLIYFSYDVKMKEKGDIPEGYSVSREKKERFSLILESASTNQTSMYLCASSETWGGRNQPQHFGDGTRLSIL.

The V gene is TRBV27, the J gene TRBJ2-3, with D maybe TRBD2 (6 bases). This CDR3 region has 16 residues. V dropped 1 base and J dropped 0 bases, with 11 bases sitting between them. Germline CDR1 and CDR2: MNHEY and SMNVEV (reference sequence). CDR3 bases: TGTGCCAGCAGTTTATTGCCAGGGACTAGCACAGATACGCAGTATTTT. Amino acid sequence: CASSLLPGTSTDTQYF.